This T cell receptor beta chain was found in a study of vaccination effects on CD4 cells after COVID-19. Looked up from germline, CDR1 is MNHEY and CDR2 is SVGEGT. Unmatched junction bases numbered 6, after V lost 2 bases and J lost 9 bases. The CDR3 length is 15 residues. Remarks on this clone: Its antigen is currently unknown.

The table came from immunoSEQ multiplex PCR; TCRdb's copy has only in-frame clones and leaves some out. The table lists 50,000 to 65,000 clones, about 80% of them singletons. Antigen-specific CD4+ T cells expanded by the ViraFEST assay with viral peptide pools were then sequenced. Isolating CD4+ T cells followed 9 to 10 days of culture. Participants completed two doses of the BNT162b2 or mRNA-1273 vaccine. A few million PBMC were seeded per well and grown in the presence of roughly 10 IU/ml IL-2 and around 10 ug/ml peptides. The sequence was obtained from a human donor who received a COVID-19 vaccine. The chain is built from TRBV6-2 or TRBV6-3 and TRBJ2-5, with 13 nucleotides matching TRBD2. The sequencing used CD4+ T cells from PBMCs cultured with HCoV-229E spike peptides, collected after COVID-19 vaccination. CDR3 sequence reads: CASSYALAGGPAQYF. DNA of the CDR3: TGTGCCAGCAGTTACGCACTAGCGGGGGGGCCGGCCCAGTACTTC.